The 5 T cell receptor beta chains listed next were all sequenced from one sample in a study of T cell responses to AZD1222 COVID-19 vaccine. Profiling relied on immunoSEQ multiplex PCR, and the TCRdb table lists in-frame clones only, not all of them. The sample contains some 74,000 clones, over 75% of which appear only once. The sample here was peripheral blood, taken on day 0 of AZD1222 vaccination. The receptors stem from an adult in good health.

This clone was seen a few times. The CDR3, as DNA: TGCGCCAGCAGCCTTACAGGGTTGGCCTATAATTCACCCCTCCACTTT. This sequence encodes CASSLTGLAYNSPLHF. The chain uses TRBV5-1 and TRBJ1-6; maybe TRBD1 (6 bases). CDR1 SGHRS and CDR2 YFSETQ come from the germline V gene. There are 16 residues in the CDR3. Deletions cut 4 bases from V and 2 bases from J, with 13 bases between. Filled out from reference TRBV5-1 and TRBJ1-6, the complete variable domain reads KAGVTQTPRYLIKTRGQQVTLSCSPISGHRSVSWYQQTPGQGLQFLFEYFSETQRNKGNFPGRFSGRQFSNSRSEMNVSTLELGDSALYLCASSLTGLAYNSPLHFGNGTRLTVT.

The sample holds one count of this clone. This sequence joins TRBV9 and TRBJ2-3, with 7 positions matching TRBD1. Germline V gene sequence: CDR1 SGDLS, CDR2 YYNGEE. J lost 2 bases, V lost 4 bases, and 10 bases had no gene match. The CDR3 is 16 residues long. The chain's CDR3 is CASSPPRDSNTDTQYF. In DNA, the CDR3 is TGTGCCAGCAGCCCCCCCCGGGACAGCAACACAGATACGCAGTATTTT.

V usage is TRBV6-5 and J usage is TRBJ2-1, with 10 bases fitting TRBD2. Trimming cost V 4 bases and J 7 bases; bases outside gene matches: 10. Per germline, CDR1 MNHEY and CDR2 SVGAGI. This CDR3 has 16 residues. In nucleotides, the CDR3 is TGTGCCAGCAGTTTCTTCAGCGGGAGGGCCGGGAATGAGCAGTTCTTC. Translation: CASSFFSGRAGNEQFF.

The J gene is TRBJ2-5, the V gene TRBV9; possibly TRBD1 for D (6 bases). Germline V gene sequence: CDR1 SGDLS, CDR2 YYNGEE. The V end lost 4 bases, the J end lost 2 bases, and 18 bases lay between the germline ends. This CDR3 is built from 16 residues. The CDR3 protein is CASSPYSGHSQETQYF. DNA of the CDR3: TGTGCCAGCAGCCCCTATTCGGGACATTCTCAAGAGACCCAGTACTTC.

The chain is built from TRBV11-2 and TRBJ2-7; D not resolved. V was clipped by 1 base and J by 4 bases, with 8 bases between them. Germline CDR1 SGHAT, CDR2 FQNNGV. The CDR3 consists of 13 residues. Here the CDR3 reads CASSLVPGYEQYF. The CDR3 DNA is TGTGCCAGCAGCTTAGTGCCGGGTTACGAGCAGTACTTC. Drawing the rest from reference TRBV11-2 and TRBJ2-7, the complete variable domain is EAGVAQSPRYKIIEKRQSVAFWCNPISGHATLYWYQQILGQGPKLLIQFQNNGVVDDSQLPKDRFSAERLKGVDSTLKIQPAKLEDSAVYLCASSLVPGYEQYFGPGTRLTVT.